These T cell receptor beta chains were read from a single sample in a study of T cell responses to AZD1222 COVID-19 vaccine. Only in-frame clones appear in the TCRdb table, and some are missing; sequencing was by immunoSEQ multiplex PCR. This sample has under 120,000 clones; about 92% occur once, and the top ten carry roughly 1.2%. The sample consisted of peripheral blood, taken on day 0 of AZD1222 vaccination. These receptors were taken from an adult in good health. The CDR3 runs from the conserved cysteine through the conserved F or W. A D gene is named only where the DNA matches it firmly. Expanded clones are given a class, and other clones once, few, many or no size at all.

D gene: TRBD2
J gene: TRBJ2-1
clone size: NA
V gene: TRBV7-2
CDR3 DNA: TGTGCCAGCAGCTCTACAGCGGGATACAATGAGCAGTTCTTC
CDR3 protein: CASSSTAGYNEQFF

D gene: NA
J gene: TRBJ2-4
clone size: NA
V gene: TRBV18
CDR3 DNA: TGTGCCAGCTCACCAGTAAGGCTGGAAAAAAACATTCAGTACTTC
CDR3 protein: CASSPVRLEKNIQYF

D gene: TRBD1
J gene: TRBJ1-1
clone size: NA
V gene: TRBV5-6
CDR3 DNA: TGTGCCAGCAGCTTGGGGACAGGTATGAACACTGAAGCTTTCTTT
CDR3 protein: CASSLGTGMNTEAFF

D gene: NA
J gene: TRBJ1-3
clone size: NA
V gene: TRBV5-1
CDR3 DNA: TGCGCCAGCAGCCTGGACGGTAACACCATATATTTT
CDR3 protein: CASSLDGNTIYF

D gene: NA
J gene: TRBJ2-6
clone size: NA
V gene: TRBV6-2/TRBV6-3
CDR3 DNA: TGTGCCAGCAGCCCGACCGGACGACACTCTGGGGCCAACGTCCTGACTTTC
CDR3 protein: CASSPTGRHSGANVLTF

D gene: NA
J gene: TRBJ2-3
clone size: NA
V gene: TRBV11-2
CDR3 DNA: TGTGCCAGCACCCAAGGGGGAGGAGATACGCAGTATTTT
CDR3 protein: CASTQGGGDTQYF

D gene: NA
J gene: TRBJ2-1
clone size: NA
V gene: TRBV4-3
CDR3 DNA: TGCGCCAGCAGCCAAGATACGCTAGCGAAGTACAATGAGCAGTTCTTC
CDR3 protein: CASSQDTLAKYNEQFF

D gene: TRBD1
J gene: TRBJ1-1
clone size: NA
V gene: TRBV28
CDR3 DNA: TGTGCCAGCAGTTTCCTCGATAGGGGGCGAACTGAAGCTTTCTTT
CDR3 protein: CASSFLDRGRTEAFF

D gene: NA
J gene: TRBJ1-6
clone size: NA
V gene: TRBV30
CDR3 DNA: TGTGCCTGGAGTCGGGACACTAATTCACCCCTCCACTTT
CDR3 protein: CAWSRDTNSPLHF

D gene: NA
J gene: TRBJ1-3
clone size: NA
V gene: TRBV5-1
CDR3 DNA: TGCGCCAGCAGCTTGGGAGGAGGCGGTGGAAACACCATATATTTT
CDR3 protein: CASSLGGGGGNTIYF

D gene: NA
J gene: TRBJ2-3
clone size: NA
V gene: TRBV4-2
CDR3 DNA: TGTGCCAGCAGCCAAGAACGAACTGGACAAGGAGATACGCAGTATTTT
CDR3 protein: CASSQERTGQGDTQYF

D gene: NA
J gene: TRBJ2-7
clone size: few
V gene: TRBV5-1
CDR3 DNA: TGCGCCAGCAGCCCCGGTGGAGGGACACCAGGGGAGCAGTACTTC
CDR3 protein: CASSPGGGTPGEQYF

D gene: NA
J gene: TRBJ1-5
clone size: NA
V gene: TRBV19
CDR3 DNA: TGTGCCAGTAGTATCAGGGGAGAGGGTAATCAGCCCCAGCATTTT
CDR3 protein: CASSIRGEGNQPQHF

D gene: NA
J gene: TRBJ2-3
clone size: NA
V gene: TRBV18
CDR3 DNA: TGTGCCAGCTCACACGATCTTGGGGGAGGCCCCACAGATACGCAGTATTTT
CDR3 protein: CASSHDLGGGPTDTQYF

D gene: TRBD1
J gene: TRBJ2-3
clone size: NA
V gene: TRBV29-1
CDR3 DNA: TGCAGCGAGTGGGACAGGGGGCGCGTTGATACGCAGTATTTT
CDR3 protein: CSEWDRGRVDTQYF

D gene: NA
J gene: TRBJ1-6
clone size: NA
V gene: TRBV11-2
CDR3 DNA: TGTGCCAGCAGCCCGGAACGATCACCCCTCCACTTT
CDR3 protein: CASSPERSPLHF

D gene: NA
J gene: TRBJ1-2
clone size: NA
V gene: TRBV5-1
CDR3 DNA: TGCGCCAGCTCAACAGGAGCCCTTCCTAACTATGGCTACACCTTC
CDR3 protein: CASSTGALPNYGYTF

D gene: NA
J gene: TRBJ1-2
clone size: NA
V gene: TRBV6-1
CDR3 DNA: TGTGCCAGCAGTGACAGGGGTCCCCCCCTCTATGGCTACACCTTC
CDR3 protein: CASSDRGPPLYGYTF

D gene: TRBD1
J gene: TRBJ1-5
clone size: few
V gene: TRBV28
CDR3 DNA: TGTGCCACCTGGGGGGGACAGGGACGGAATCAGCCCCAGCATTTT
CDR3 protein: CATWGGQGRNQPQHF

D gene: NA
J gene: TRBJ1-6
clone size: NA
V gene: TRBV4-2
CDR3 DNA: TGTGCCAGCAGCCAAGATGGGAGGGGCGCAGGTCATAATTCACCCCTCCACTTT
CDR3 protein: CASSQDGRGAGHNSPLHF

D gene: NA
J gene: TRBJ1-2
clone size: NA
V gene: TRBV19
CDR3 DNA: TGTGCCAGTAGTATCACTGGTCAGGGCCCCAACTATGGCTACACCTTC
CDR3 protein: CASSITGQGPNYGYTF

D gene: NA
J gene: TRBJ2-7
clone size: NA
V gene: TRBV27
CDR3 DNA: TGTGCCAGCAGTCTTAAGCCGAGTGTCAACGAGCAGTACTTC
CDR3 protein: CASSLKPSVNEQYF

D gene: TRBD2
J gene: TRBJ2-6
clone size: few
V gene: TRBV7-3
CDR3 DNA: TGTGCCAGCAGCCCCACGGGGGGGAGCTCTGGGGCCAACGTCCTGACTTTC
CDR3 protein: CASSPTGGSSGANVLTF

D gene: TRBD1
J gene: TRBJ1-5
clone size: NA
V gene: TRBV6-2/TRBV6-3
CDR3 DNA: TGTGCCAGCAGTTACTCGATCCTAGGCAGGGGGGAAGACCAGCCCCAGCATTTT
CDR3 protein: CASSYSILGRGEDQPQHF

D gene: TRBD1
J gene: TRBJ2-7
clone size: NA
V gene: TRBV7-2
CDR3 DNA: TGTGCCAGCAGCGGGGGACAGGGATACGAGCAGTACTTC
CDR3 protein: CASSGGQGYEQYF

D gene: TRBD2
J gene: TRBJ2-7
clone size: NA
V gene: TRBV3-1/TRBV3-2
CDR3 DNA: TGTGCCAGCAGCCAAGGACTAGCGGGGGACCGGGAGCAGTACTTC
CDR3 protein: CASSQGLAGDREQYF